One sample yielded the 19 T cell receptor beta chains listed below, sequenced in a study of CD8 T cell repertoires and HIV-1 epitope variants (dated by TCRdb to 2019 to 2021). Library prep was done by the immunoSEQ multiplex PCR assay. In its TCRdb copy, this immuneACCESS table keeps in-frame sequences only and misses some clones. Where compared with another copy, unresolved V genes explain less than half of these, and the others have no known cause. Across this sample there are approximately 5,500 clones, with around two thirds seen only once. Together, the top ten hold over 40% of the sample. For these receptors, no antigen is known. Source material: cultured CD8+ T cells derived from PBMCs. The receptors were sampled from a male donor with HIV.

The genes are TRBV7-9 and TRBJ2-7; TRBD1 might be the D (6 bases). Germline lookup yields CDR1 SEHNR and CDR2 FQNEAQ (reference sequence). Trimming stripped 1 base from V and 0 bases from J, with 7 bases between. CDR3 size: 14 residues. CDR3 protein: CASSLGDNSYEQYF. The CDR3 DNA follows: TGTGCCAGCAGCTTAGGGGACAACTCCTACGAGCAGTACTTC.

The chain combines TRBV29-1 with TRBJ1-2; 7 bases align to TRBD1. V lost 5 bases and J lost 7; bases outside the gene matches: 7. The CDR3 totals 12 residues. In germline, CDR1 is SQVTM, CDR2 ANQGSEA. The chain's CDR3 is CSVSTGAGGYTF. The CDR3 region has the DNA TGCAGCGTTTCAACAGGGGCCGGTGGCTACACCTTC.

The J gene is TRBJ1-2, the V gene TRBV2; D perhaps matches TRBD1 (6 bases). Germline lookup yields CDR1 SNHLY and CDR2 FYNNEI. The V end lost 1 base, the J end lost 0 bases, and 9 bases lay between the germline ends. CDR3 length equals 15 residues. CDR3 sequence: CASSEGTGSNYGYTF. The CDR3 DNA reads TGTGCCAGCAGTGAAGGCACAGGGTCTAACTATGGCTACACCTTC.

The CDR3 nucleotides are TGTGCCAGCAGTTCCCTCGTCCAGATAGTATATACGCAGTATTTT. It yields the protein CASSSLVQIVYTQYF. This rearrangement joins TRBV27 to TRBJ2-3; D gene unclear. Germline V gene lookup returns CDR1 MNHEY and CDR2 SMNVEV (reference sequence). Trimming cost V 4 bases and J 7 bases, with 18 bases left between them. The CDR3 is made up of 15 amino acids.

The table lists this clone with a count of one. The chain couples TRBV28 to TRBJ2-1; 9 bases are shared with TRBD1. V was clipped by 5 bases and J by 5 bases; unmatched bases: 7. CDR3 length: 15 amino acids. Per the germline V gene, CDR1 is MDHEN and CDR2 is SYDVKM. In nucleotides, the CDR3 is TGTGCCAGCAGTGGGGACAGGGCCCTCGACAATGAGCAGTTCTTC. It translates to CASSGDRALDNEQFF.

The V gene is TRBV29-1, the J gene TRBJ2-7, with D possibly called TRBD1 or TRBD2 (5 bases each). The V end lost 1 base, the J end lost 7 bases, and 23 bases lay between the germline ends. Germline values: CDR1 SQVTM, CDR2 ANQGSEA. This CDR3 has 16 amino acids. The CDR3 DNA sequence: TGCAGCGTTGAAGGGCCTTTGAGGGGAGCTAAAAAGGAGCAGTACTTC. This encodes CSVEGPLRGAKKEQYF.

The V and J genes are TRBV28 and TRBJ1-4; 7 bases are shared with TRBD1. The length of the CDR3 is 17 residues. CDR1 MDHEN and CDR2 SYDVKM come from the germline V gene. J gave up 0 bases and V 8 bases, and 12 bases lay outside the gene matches. CDR3 DNA: TGTGCCAGCTACAGGGGATGGGCGGTGGCAACTAATGAAAAACTGTTTTTT. Its protein product is CASYRGWAVATNEKLFF.

The CDR3 nucleotides are TGCGCCAGCAGCCAGGATGGGACTAGCCCTCTATATACGCAGTATTTT. Its protein is CASSQDGTSPLYTQYF. The chain carries TRBV4-1 and TRBJ2-3; 9 nucleotides line up with TRBD2. The germline V gene encodes CDR1 MGHRA and CDR2 YSYEKL. Trimming removed 3 bases from V and 7 bases from J; junction bases left unmatched: 11. This CDR3 spans 16 amino acids.

In this sample, this clone turned up once. This CDR3 is CASSLSTSSDTQYF. Written as DNA, the CDR3 is TGTGCCAGCAGTTTATCGACGAGCTCAGATACGCAGTATTTT. V usage is TRBV27 and J usage is TRBJ2-3; D remains ambiguous. Deletions cut 0 bases from V and 4 bases from J, with 8 bases between. Germline values: CDR1 MNHEY, CDR2 SMNVEV (reference sequence). This CDR3 region has 14 residues.

For the CDR3, the DNA is TGTGCCAGCAGCTCCATCGGGCAGGGGGCCACCTACAATGAGCAGTTCTTC. Its protein is CASSSIGQGATYNEQFF. The chain has TRBV2 and TRBJ2-1; 8 nucleotides match TRBD1. Germline loops: CDR1 SNHLY, CDR2 FYNNEI. The V and J ends lost 6 bases and 2 bases, in that order; junction bases with no gene match: 12. This CDR3 has 17 amino acids.

The chain combines TRBV4-3 with TRBJ1-1; D perhaps matches TRBD1 (6 bases). The CDR3 is made up of 14 amino acids. The germline V gene has CDR1 LGHNA and CDR2 YSLEER. V dropped 0 bases and J dropped 7 bases, with 12 bases sitting between them. This chain's CDR3 is CASSQDGGLSEAFF. CDR3 DNA: TGCGCCAGCAGCCAAGATGGGGGGCTCAGTGAAGCTTTCTTT.

This clone was found a few times. V gene TRBV7-6 combines with J gene TRBJ2-1; D is possibly TRBD1 (7 bases). V dropped 5 bases and J dropped 5 bases, with 16 bases sitting between them. Germline V lookup: CDR1 SGHVS, CDR2 FNYEAQ. This CDR3 has 15 residues. In nucleotides, the CDR3 is TGTGCCAGCAGCGCAGGCAGGGGGGATAACAATGAGCAGTTCTTC. It yields the protein CASSAGRGDNNEQFF.

The chain links TRBV27 to TRBJ2-1; TRBD1 agrees at 8 bases. Losses at the gene ends were 6 bases for V and 3 bases for J; bases not matched to a gene: 7. The germline V gene encodes CDR1 MNHEY and CDR2 SMNVEV (reference sequence). This CDR3 is 15 amino acids long. The CDR3 DNA reads as TGTGCCAGCAGCTTAGAAGGGACAGGCTACAATGAGCAGTTCTTC. Its translation: CASSLEGTGYNEQFF.

The gene calls are TRBV19 and TRBJ2-1; D gene uncertain. This CDR3 comprises 13 residues. CDR1 is LNHDA, CDR2 SQIVND, per germline (reference sequence). The V end was cut by 3 bases, the J end by 5 bases, with 8 bases between. The CDR3 is CASSIMSDNEQFF. CDR3 DNA: TGTGCCAGTAGTATTATGTCCGACAATGAGCAGTTCTTC. Supplemented by reference TRBV19 and TRBJ2-1, the full variable domain reads DGGITQSPKYLFRKEGQNVTLSCEQNLNHDAMYWYRQDPGQGLRLIYYSQIVNDFQKGDIAEGYSVSREKKESFPLTVTSAQKNPTAFYLCASSIMSDNEQFFGPGTRLTVL.

The chain carries TRBV28 and TRBJ2-2; 8 bases are a match to TRBD1. Germline CDR1 MDHEN, CDR2 SYDVKM. This CDR3 region has 16 residues. The trim removed 4 bases at V and 6 bases at J, leaving 10 bases unmatched. The CDR3 reads CASSSSIRGLAGELFF. The CDR3 DNA reads TGTGCCAGCAGTTCGTCAATCAGGGGGCTAGCCGGGGAGCTGTTTTTT.

The chain has TRBV5-1 and TRBJ2-3, with 8 bases identical to TRBD2. This CDR3 spans 15 amino acids. CDR1 is SGHRS, CDR2 YFSETQ, per germline. Trimming removed 0 bases from V and 2 bases from J; junction bases left unmatched: 2. The DNA for the CDR3 is TGCGCCAGCAGCTTGGCCGGGGGGGCCACAGATACGCAGTATTTT. This codes for CASSLAGGATDTQYF.

The chain recombines TRBV19 with TRBJ2-1; maybe TRBD2 (5 bases). The CDR3 totals 13 residues. The ends were cut back, 6 bases at V and 7 bases at J, with 13 bases in the middle. From germline, CDR1 is LNHDA and CDR2 SQIVND (reference sequence). CDR3 loop: CASRLRGENEQFF. In DNA, the CDR3 is TGTGCCAGTAGGCTCCGGGGAGAAAATGAGCAGTTCTTC.

Concerning this clone itself: Sequence at one end of the junction differs from germline and may be a read error. The gene calls are TRBV11-2 and TRBJ1-2; 8 nucleotides match TRBD1. The CDR3 is 11 amino acids. CDR1 is SGHAT and CDR2 is FQNNGV in the germline V gene. The CDR3 reads CASRDRTLAVF. As DNA, the CDR3 is TGTGCCTCGAGGGACAGGACATTGGCGGTCTTC. Drawing the rest from reference TRBV11-2 and TRBJ1-2, the complete variable domain is EAGVAQSPRYKIIEKRQSVAFWCNPISGHATLYWYQQILGQGPKLLIQFQNNGVVDDSQLPKDRFSAERLKGVDSTLKIQPAKLEDSAVYLCASRDRTLAVFGSGTRLTVV.

The CDR3 bases are TGTGCCAGCAGCCCCGACAGGAACTACAATGAGCAGTTCTTC. Its protein product is CASSPDRNYNEQFF. The chain combines TRBV11-2 with TRBJ2-1; the D gene is possibly TRBD1 (6 bases). Deletions cut 5 bases from V and 3 bases from J, with 11 bases between. The CDR3 consists of 14 residues. The V gene's germline CDR1 is SGHAT and CDR2 FQNNGV.